The present TCR beta chain was sequenced within a study of glioma-infiltrating T cells. The iRepertoire nested amplicon-rescue multiplex PCR amplified TCR alpha and beta CDR3s from RNA. TCRdb re-called the multiplex PCR reads with MiXCR, one entry per CDR3 protein. The repertoire holds 150,000 to 200,000 distinct CDR3 sequences, with more than 30% as singletons. Turning to this clonotype: What it binds is not known. The final CDR3 position lacks the conserved phenylalanine or tryptophan, pointing to a likely read error.

The study, taken as a whole, reports: Tissue and blood shared very few CDR3 sequences. Above-expected tissue-blood divergence occurred in all gliomas, most in low-grade ones.

The CDR3 is made up of 13 amino acids. Looked up from germline, CDR1 is DFQATT and CDR2 is SNEGSKA (reference sequence). The sequenced sample consisted of glioma tissue, nonneoplastic brain tissue, or PBMCs (not recorded which). This clonotype was sampled from a human donor with low-grade glioma or glioblastoma, undergoing nonglioma brain surgery, or in good health (not recorded which). The chain carries TRBV20-1 and TRBJ1-1, with TRBD1 matching over 8 bases. This CDR3 reads CSAKTGVNTEAFY. The DNA of the CDR3 is TGCAGCGCTAAGACAGGGGTGAACACTGAAGCTTTCTAT.